This is a list of T cell receptor beta chains from one sample in a study of response to subunit inactivated influenza vaccine. TCRdb re-derived calls from the RT-PCR reads in MiXCR, one entry per CDR3 protein. The repertoire holds approximately 520,000 distinct CDR3 sequences, with 16% as singletons. The sample was CD4+ T cells sorted from PBMCs, taken 23 months after vaccination. These receptors all come from a man aged 50-75 years who received an inactivated influenza vaccine. Both conserved end residues are part of each CDR3. D genes are given only for firm matches. Clone size is shown for a subset of rows, as once, few, many or a class of expanded clone.

CDR3 | DNA | V | D | J | size
CASSERQSSGNTIYF | TGTGCCAGCAGTGAAAGACAGAGCTCTGGAAACACCATATATTTT | TRBV6-1 | - | TRBJ1-3 | few
CASSQGLAGAHYNEQFF | TGTGCCAGCAGTCAGGGACTAGCGGGAGCGCACTACAATGAGCAGTTCTTC | TRBV4-2 | TRBD2 | TRBJ2-1 | -
CASSLVVRSEAFF | TGTGCCAGCAGCTTGGTGGTAAGGAGTGAAGCTTTCTTT | TRBV11-2 | - | TRBJ1-1 | -
CASSLQETSGRGEQFF | TGTGCCAGCAGCTTACAAGAGACTAGCGGCCGTGGGGAGCAGTTCTTC | TRBV11-2 | TRBD2 | TRBJ2-1 | many
CATSRDLFSGNTIYF | TGTGCCACCAGCAGAGATCTTTTCTCTGGAAACACCATATATTTT | TRBV15 | - | TRBJ1-3 | few
CASSFSDRRETQYF | TGTGCCAGCAGTTTTTCCGACCGACGAGAGACCCAGTACTTC | TRBV12-3/TRBV12-4 | - | TRBJ2-5 | many
CASSLVLEGAPYF | TGTGCCAGCAGCTTGGTACTCGAGGGGGCCCCATATTTT | TRBV7-2 | TRBD1 | TRBJ2-3 | -
CSVERLANYGYTF | TGCAGCGTTGAACGGCTAGCTAACTATGGCTACACCTTC | TRBV29-1 | - | TRBJ1-2 | few
CASSPILVGAALAGGQETQYF | TGTGCCAGCAGCCCAATCCTGGTAGGGGCGGCTCTAGCGGGAGGCCAAGAGACCCAGTACTTC | TRBV3-1 | TRBD2 | TRBJ2-5 | -
CASSYSGTGGYGYTF | TGTGCCAGCAGTTACTCCGGGACAGGGGGCTATGGCTACACCTTC | TRBV6-5 | TRBD1 | TRBJ1-2 | few
CASSSDRVLKAFF | TGTGCCAGCAGCTCAGACAGGGTTTTGAAAGCTTTCTTT | TRBV5-4 | TRBD1 | TRBJ1-1 | -
CASSSRLAGNTGELFF | TGCGCCAGCAGCTCCAGACTAGCGGGGAACACCGGGGAGCTGTTTTTT | TRBV5-1 | TRBD2 | TRBJ2-2 | many
CASSQDYSDYEQYF | TGCGCCAGCAGCCAAGATTACAGCGATTACGAGCAGTACTTC | TRBV4-3 | - | TRBJ2-7 | few
CATSREGRGDGTNEKLFF | TGTGCCACCAGCAGAGAGGGGAGAGGGGATGGGACTAATGAAAAACTGTTTTTT | TRBV15 | - | TRBJ1-4 | -
CRGDRGNEQFF | TGCAGAGGGGACCGAGGGAATGAGCAGTTCTTC | TRBV20-1 | - | TRBJ2-1 | -
CSASNTEANYGYTF | TGCAGTGCTAGTAACACAGAAGCTAACTATGGCTACACCTTC | TRBV20-1 | - | TRBJ1-2 | -
CASSWGAISQPQHF | TGTGCCAGCAGCTGGGGGGCGATCAGTCAGCCCCAGCATTTT | TRBV5-6 | - | TRBJ1-5 | few
CASSRPGQLSGNTIYF | TGCGCCAGCAGCCGCCCGGGACAACTTTCTGGAAACACCATATATTTT | TRBV4-1 | - | TRBJ1-3 | -
CSARKPTDTQYF | TGCAGTGCTAGAAAACCCACAGATACGCAGTATTTT | TRBV20-1 | - | TRBJ2-3 | -
CSVDSRTRSYNEQFF | TGCAGCGTTGACAGTCGGACTAGGAGTTACAATGAGCAGTTCTTC | TRBV29-1 | TRBD2 | TRBJ2-1 | few
CASSPRASLGTIYF | TGTGCCAGCAGTCCGCGGGCCTCGTTGGGCACCATATATTTT | TRBV12-3/TRBV12-4 | - | TRBJ1-3 | -
CASRNRFSQPQHF | TGTGCCAGCAGAAACAGGTTTAGTCAGCCCCAGCATTTT | TRBV6-6 | - | TRBJ1-5 | many
CASSPGTVKGSGANVLTF | TGTGCCAGCAGTCCCGGGACAGTAAAGGGGTCTGGGGCCAACGTCCTGACTTTC | TRBV12-3/TRBV12-4 | TRBD1 | TRBJ2-6 | few
CASIPFLDSPSTDTQYF | TGTGCCAGCATACCATTCCTGGACAGTCCTAGCACAGATACGCAGTATTTT | TRBV5-6 | - | TRBJ2-3 | -
CATSDPRIGVNEQFF | TGTGCCACCAGTGATCCCCGGATAGGAGTCAATGAGCAGTTCTTC | TRBV24-1 | - | TRBJ2-1 | few
CASSPGTGNSYEQYF | TGCGCCAGCAGCCCCGGGACAGGGAACTCCTACGAGCAGTACTTC | TRBV5-1 | TRBD1 | TRBJ2-7 | -
CASSEGVGATEAFF | TGTGCCAGCAGTGAAGGAGTTGGAGCGACTGAAGCTTTCTTT | TRBV6-1 | - | TRBJ1-1 | -
CSASLQGGKLFF | TGCAGTGCTAGCTTACAGGGGGGAAAACTGTTTTTT | TRBV20-1 | TRBD1 | TRBJ1-4 | once
CASSRRGGTAEAFF | TGTGCCAGCAGCCGACGAGGGGGCACGGCTGAAGCTTTCTTT | TRBV3-1 | TRBD1 | TRBJ1-1 | -
CASSQDGRTDNEKLFF | TGCGCCAGCAGCCAAGATGGGCGGACAGATAATGAAAAACTGTTTTTT | TRBV4-3 | - | TRBJ1-4 | few
CASSPFNRGTDTQYF | TGTGCCAGCAGCCCATTCAACAGGGGCACAGATACGCAGTATTTT | TRBV14 | - | TRBJ2-3 | -
CASSLSGGGARDTQYF | TGTGCCAGCAGTTTAAGTGGCGGGGGGGCCAGGGATACGCAGTATTTT | TRBV28 | TRBD2 | TRBJ2-3 | -
CATRGGVELTEAFF | TGTGCCACCCGTGGGGGAGTGGAGCTCACTGAAGCTTTCTTT | TRBV10-3 | - | TRBJ1-1 | -
CATAEGLPYEQYF | TGTGCCACCGCAGAGGGACTACCCTACGAGCAGTACTTC | TRBV6-1 | TRBD2 | TRBJ2-7 | -
CASSFMAGGETQYF | TGTGCCAGCAGCTTCATGGCCGGGGGGGAGACCCAGTACTTC | TRBV7-8 | TRBD2 | TRBJ2-5 | few
CASSPWTHQETQYF | TGTGCCAGCAGTCCTTGGACGCACCAAGAGACCCAGTACTTC | TRBV12-3/TRBV12-4 | - | TRBJ2-5 | many
CASSATGGAGYGYTF | TGTGCCAGCAGCGCAACAGGGGGCGCCGGCTATGGCTACACCTTC | TRBV7-2 | TRBD1 | TRBJ1-2 | few
CASSMWAGTGGAGEQYF | TGTGCCAGCAGCATGTGGGCCGGGACAGGGGGCGCGGGCGAGCAGTACTTC | TRBV12-3/TRBV12-4 | TRBD1 | TRBJ2-7 | few
CASSLSGARRISKGYTF | TGTGCCAGCAGTTTATCCGGGGCGAGGAGGATCTCCAAAGGCTACACCTTC | TRBV12-3/TRBV12-4 | - | TRBJ1-2 | -
CASSQGGTGSYEQYF | TGTGCCAGCAGCCAAGGCGGGACAGGTTCCTACGAGCAGTACTTC | TRBV4-2 | TRBD1 | TRBJ2-7 | many
CASSPTGGRLVTQYF | TGTGCCAGCAGTCCGACAGGGGGCCGTTTAGTGACCCAGTACTTC | TRBV7-9 | TRBD1 | TRBJ2-5 | -
CSVALLGFRGSYEQYF | TGCAGCGTGGCCCTCTTGGGCTTTAGGGGCTCCTACGAGCAGTACTTC | TRBV29-1 | - | TRBJ2-7 | few